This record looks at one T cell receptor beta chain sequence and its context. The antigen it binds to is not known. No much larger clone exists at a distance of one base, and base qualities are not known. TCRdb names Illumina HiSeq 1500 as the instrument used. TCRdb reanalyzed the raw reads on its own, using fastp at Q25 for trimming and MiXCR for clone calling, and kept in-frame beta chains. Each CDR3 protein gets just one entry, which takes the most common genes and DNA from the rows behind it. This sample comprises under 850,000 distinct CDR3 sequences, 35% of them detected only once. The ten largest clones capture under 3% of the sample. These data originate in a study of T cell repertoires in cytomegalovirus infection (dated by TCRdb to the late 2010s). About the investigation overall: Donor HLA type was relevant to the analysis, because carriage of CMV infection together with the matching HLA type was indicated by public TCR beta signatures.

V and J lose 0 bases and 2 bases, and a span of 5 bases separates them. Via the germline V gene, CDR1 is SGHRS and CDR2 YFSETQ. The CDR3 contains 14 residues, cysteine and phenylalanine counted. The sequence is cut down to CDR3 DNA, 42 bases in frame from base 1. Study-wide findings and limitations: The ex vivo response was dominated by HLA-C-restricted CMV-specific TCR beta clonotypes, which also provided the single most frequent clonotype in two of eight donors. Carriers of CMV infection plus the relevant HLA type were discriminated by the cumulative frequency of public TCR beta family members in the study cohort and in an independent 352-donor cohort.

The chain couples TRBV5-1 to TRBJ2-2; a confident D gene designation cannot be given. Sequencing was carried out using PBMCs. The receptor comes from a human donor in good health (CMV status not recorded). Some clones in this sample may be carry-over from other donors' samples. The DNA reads TGCGCCAGCAGCTTGGATAAAAACACCGGGGAGCTGTTTTTT. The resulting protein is CASSLDKNTGELFF.